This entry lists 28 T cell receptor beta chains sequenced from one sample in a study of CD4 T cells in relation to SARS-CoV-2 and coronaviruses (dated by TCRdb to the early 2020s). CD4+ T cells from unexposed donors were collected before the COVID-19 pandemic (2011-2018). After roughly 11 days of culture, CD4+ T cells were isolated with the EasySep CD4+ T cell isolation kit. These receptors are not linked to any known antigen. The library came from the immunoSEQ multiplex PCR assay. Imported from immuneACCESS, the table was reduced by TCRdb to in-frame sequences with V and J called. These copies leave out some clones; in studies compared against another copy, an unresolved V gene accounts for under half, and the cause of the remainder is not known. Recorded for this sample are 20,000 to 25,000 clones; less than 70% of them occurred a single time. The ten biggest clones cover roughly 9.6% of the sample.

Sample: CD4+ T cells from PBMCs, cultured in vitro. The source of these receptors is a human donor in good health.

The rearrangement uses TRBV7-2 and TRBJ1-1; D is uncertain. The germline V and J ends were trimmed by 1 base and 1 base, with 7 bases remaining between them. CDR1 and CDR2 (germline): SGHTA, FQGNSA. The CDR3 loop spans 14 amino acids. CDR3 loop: CASSLGASNTEAFF. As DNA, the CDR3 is TGTGCCAGCAGCTTAGGGGCCTCGAACACTGAAGCTTTCTTT. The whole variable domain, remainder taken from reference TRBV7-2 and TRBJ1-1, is GAGVSQSPSNKVTEKGKDVELRCDPISGHTALYWYRQSLGQGLEFLIYFQGNSAPDKSGLPSDRFSAERTGGSVSTLTIQRTQQEDSAVYLCASSLGASNTEAFFGQGTRLTVV.

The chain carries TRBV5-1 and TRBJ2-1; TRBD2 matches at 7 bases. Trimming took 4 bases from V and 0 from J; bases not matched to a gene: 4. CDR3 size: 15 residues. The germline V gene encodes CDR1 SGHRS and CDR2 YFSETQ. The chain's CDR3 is CASSPGLVSYNEQFF. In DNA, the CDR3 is TGCGCCAGCAGCCCCGGACTAGTCTCCTACAATGAGCAGTTCTTC.

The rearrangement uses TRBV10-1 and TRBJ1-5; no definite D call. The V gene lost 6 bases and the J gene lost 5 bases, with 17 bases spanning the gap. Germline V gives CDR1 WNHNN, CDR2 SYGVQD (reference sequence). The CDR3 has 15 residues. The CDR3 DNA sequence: TGCGCCAGCAGAAGCCCGAGGGCGGCGGATCAGCCCCAGCATTTT. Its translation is CASRSPRAADQPQHF.

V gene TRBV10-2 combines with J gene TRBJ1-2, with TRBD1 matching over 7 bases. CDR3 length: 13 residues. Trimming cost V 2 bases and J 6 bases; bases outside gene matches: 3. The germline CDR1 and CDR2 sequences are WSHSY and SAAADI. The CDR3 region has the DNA TGCGCCAGCAGTGAGAGAGGGGGCGATGGCTACACCTTC. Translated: CASSERGGDGYTF.

As DNA, the CDR3 is TGTGCCAGCAGCCCGGGCTGGCTCTGGGAGCAGTTCTTC. Translation gives CASSPGWLWEQFF. The V and J genes are TRBV3-1 (or the pseudogene TRBV3-2) and TRBJ2-1, with no clear D. This CDR3 spans 13 amino acids. The germline V and J ends were trimmed by 4 bases and 10 bases, with 14 bases remaining between them. From germline, CDR1 is LGHDT and CDR2 YNNKEL (reference sequence).

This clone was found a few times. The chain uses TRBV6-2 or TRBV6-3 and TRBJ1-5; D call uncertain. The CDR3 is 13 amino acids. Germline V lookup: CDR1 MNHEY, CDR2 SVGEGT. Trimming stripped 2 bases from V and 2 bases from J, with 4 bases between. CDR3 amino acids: CASSYLRNQPQHF. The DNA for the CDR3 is TGTGCCAGCAGTTACCTCCGCAATCAGCCCCAGCATTTT.

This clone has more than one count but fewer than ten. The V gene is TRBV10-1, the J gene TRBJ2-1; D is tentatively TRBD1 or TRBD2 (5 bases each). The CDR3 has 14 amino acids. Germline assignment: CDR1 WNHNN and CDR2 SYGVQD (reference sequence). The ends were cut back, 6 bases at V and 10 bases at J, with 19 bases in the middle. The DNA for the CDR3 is TGCGCCAGCAGCACTGGGACCGCGGTCCCCGAGCAGTTCTTC. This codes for CASSTGTAVPEQFF.

CDR3 sequence: CASSVGDPGQGSYGYTF. CDR3 bases: TGTGCCAGCAGCGTAGGGGACCCGGGACAGGGGTCCTATGGCTACACCTTC. This sequence joins TRBV9 and TRBJ1-2, with TRBD1 matching over 10 bases. Losses at the gene ends were 0 bases for V and 4 bases for J; bases not matched to a gene: 9. CDR3 length: 17 residues. CDR1 and CDR2 from the germline V gene are SGDLS and YYNGEE.

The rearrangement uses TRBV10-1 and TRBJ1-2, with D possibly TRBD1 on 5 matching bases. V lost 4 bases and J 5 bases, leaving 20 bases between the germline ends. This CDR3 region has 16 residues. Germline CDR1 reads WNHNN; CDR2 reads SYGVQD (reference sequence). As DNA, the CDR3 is TGCGCCAGCAGTGTCAAAGGGGCGCGGATTGTTTATGGCTACACCTTC. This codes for CASSVKGARIVYGYTF.

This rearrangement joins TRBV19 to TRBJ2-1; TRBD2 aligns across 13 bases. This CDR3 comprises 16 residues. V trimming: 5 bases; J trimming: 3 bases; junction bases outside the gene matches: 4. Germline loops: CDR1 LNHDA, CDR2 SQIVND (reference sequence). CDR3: CASSDRLAGGYNEQFF. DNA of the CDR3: TGTGCCAGTAGTGACAGACTAGCGGGAGGCTACAATGAGCAGTTCTTC.

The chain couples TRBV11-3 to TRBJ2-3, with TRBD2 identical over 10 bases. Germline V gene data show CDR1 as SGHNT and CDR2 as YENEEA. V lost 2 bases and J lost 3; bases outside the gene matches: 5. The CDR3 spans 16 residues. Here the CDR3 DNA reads TGTGCCAGCAGCTTACAAGCGGGGGGGACGACAGATACGCAGTATTTT. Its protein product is CASSLQAGGTTDTQYF.

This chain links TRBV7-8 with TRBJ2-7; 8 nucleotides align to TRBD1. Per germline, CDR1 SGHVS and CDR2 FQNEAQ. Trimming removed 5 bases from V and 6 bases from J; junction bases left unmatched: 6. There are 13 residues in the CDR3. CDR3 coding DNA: TGTGCCAGCAGCCTACAGACAGGGGCCGAGCAGTACTTC. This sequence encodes CASSLQTGAEQYF.

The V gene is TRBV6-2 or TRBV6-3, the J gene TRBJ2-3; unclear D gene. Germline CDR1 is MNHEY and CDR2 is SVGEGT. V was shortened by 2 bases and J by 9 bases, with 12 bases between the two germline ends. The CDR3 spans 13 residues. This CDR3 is CASSYPPLQTQYF. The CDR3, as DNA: TGTGCCAGCAGTTACCCCCCTCTTCAAACGCAGTATTTT.

CDR3 amino acids: CASSQGTNKETQYF. CDR3 in DNA: TGCGCCAGCAGCCAAGGGACAAATAAAGAGACCCAGTACTTC. The chain is built from TRBV4-1 and TRBJ2-5, with D perhaps matching TRBD1 (5 bases). Per germline, CDR1 MGHRA and CDR2 YSYEKL. CDR3 length: 14 residues. Trimming took 1 base from V and 3 from J, leaving 9 bases between them.

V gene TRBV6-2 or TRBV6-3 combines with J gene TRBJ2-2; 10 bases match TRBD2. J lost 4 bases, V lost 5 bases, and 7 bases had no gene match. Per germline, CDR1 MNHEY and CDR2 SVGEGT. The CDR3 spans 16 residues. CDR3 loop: CASSRGLAVSTGELFF. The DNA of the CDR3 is TGTGCCAGCAGTCGAGGACTAGCGGTCTCCACCGGGGAGCTGTTTTTT.

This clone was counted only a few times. The CDR3 loop reads CASSPQGAGTEAFF. The CDR3 DNA reads TGCGCCAGCAGCCCTCAGGGGGCCGGCACTGAAGCTTTCTTT. The chain has TRBV4-1 and TRBJ1-1; 8 nucleotides match TRBD1. The CDR3 is 14 amino acids. The germline CDR1 and CDR2 sequences are MGHRA and YSYEKL. With V trimmed by 4 bases and J by 4 bases, 5 bases remained unmatched.

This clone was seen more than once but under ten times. The DNA of the CDR3 is TGTGCCTGTGAGAGAAACACTGAAGCTTTCTTT. Translated: CACERNTEAFF. J is TRBJ1-1 and V is TRBV30; D gene uncertain. V was cut by 6 bases and J by 2 bases, with 7 bases left in between. This CDR3 spans 11 amino acids. Per the germline V gene, CDR1 is GTSNPN and CDR2 is SVGIG (reference sequence). Based on the CDR3 plus reference TRBV30 and TRBJ1-1, the full variable domain is SQTIHQWPATLVQPVGSPLSLECTVEGTSNPNLYWYRQAAGRGLQLLFYSVGIGQISSEVPQNLSASRPQDRQFILSSKKLLLSDSGFYLCACERNTEAFFGQGTRLTVV.

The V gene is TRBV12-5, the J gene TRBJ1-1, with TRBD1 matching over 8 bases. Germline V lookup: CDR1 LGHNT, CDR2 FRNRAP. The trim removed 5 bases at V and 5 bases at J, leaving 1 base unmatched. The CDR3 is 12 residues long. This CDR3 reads CASGQGATEAFF. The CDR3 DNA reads TGTGCTAGTGGTCAGGGGGCGACTGAAGCTTTCTTT.

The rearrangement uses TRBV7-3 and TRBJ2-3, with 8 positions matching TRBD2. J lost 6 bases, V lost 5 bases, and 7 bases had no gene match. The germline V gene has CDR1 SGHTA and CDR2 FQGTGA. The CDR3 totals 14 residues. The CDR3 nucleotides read TGTGCCAGCAGCCCCGGGACTAGTGGTGATACGCAGTATTTT. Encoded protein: CASSPGTSGDTQYF.

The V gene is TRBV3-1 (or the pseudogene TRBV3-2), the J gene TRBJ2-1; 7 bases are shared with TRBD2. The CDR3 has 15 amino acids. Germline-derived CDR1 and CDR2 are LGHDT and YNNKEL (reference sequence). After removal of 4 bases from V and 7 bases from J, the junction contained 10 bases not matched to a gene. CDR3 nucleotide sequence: TGTGCCAGCAGCCCTATCAGCGGGATTTCAAATGAGCAGTTCTTC. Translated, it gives CASSPISGISNEQFF.

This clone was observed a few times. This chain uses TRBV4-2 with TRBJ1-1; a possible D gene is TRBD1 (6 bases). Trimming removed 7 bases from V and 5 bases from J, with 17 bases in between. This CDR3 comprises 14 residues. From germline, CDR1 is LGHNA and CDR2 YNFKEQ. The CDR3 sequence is CASNNPQGNTEAFF. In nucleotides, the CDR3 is TGTGCCAGCAATAACCCACAGGGAAATACTGAAGCTTTCTTT.

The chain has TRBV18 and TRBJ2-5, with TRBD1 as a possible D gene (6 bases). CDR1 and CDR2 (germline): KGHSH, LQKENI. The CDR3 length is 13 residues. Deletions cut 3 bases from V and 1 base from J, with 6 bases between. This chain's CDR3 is CASSPDSQETQYF. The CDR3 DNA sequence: TGTGCCAGCTCACCGGACAGCCAAGAGACCCAGTACTTC.

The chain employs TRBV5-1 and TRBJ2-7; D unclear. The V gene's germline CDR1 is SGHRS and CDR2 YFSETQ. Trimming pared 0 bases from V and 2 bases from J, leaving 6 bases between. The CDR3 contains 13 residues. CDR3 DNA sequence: TGCGCCAGCAGCTTGGGCAGAGCCTACGAGCAGTACTTC. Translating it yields CASSLGRAYEQYF.

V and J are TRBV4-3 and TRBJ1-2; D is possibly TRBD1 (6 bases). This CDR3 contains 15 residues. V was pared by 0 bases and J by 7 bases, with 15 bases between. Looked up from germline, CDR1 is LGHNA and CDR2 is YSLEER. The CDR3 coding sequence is TGCGCCAGCAGCCAAGACCTCTCGGGGGGGGCTGGCTACACCTTC. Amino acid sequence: CASSQDLSGGAGYTF.

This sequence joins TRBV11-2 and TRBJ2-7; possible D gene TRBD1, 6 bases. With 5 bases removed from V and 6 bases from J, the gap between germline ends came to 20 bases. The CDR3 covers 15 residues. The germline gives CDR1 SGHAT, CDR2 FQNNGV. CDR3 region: CASSNYRVSAVEQYF. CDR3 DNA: TGTGCCAGCAGCAACTACAGGGTTTCTGCGGTCGAGCAGTACTTC. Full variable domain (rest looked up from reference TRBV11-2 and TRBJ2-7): EAGVAQSPRYKIIEKRQSVAFWCNPISGHATLYWYQQILGQGPKLLIQFQNNGVVDDSQLPKDRFSAERLKGVDSTLKIQPAKLEDSAVYLCASSNYRVSAVEQYFGPGTRLTVT.

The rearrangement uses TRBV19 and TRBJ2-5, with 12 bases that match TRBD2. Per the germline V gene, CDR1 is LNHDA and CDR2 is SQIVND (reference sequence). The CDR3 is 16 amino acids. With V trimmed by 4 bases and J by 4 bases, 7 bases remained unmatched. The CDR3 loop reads CASSTGLAGSSETQYF. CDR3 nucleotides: TGTGCCAGTAGTACCGGACTAGCGGGATCATCAGAGACCCAGTACTTC.

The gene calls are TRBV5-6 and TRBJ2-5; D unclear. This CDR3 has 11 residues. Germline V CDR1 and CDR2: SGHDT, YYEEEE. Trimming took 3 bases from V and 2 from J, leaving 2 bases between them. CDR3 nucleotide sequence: TGTGCCAGCAGCTGGCAAGAGACCCAGTACTTC. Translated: CASSWQETQYF.

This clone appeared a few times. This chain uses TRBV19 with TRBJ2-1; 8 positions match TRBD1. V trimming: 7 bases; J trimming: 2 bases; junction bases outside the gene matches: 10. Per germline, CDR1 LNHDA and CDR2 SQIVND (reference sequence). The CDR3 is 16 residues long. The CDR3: CASIPRAGGAYNEQFF. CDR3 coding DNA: TGTGCCAGTATCCCGAGGGCAGGGGGCGCCTACAATGAGCAGTTCTTC. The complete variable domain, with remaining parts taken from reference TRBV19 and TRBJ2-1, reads DGGITQSPKYLFRKEGQNVTLSCEQNLNHDAMYWYRQDPGQGLRLIYYSQIVNDFQKGDIAEGYSVSREKKESFPLTVTSAQKNPTAFYLCASIPRAGGAYNEQFFGPGTRLTVL.